These 6 T cell receptor beta chains came from one sample sequenced in a study of shared clonotypes between healthy human individuals. The repertoire was sequenced with immunoSEQ multiplex PCR; TCRdb's copy has only in-frame clones and lacks some. The sample includes 470,000 or so clones, 78% seen only once; the top ten take more than 10%. Sequencing used PBMCs. The source is a woman aged 40 to 55 in good health. Some clones in this sample may be carry-over from other donors' samples.

The genes are TRBV11-2 and TRBJ2-7; D possibly corresponds to TRBD1 (7 bases). V gave up 3 bases and J gave up 4 bases, with 13 bases separating them. The CDR3 consists of 14 residues. The germline CDR1 and CDR2 sequences are SGHAT and FQNNGV. The CDR3 nucleotides are TGTGCCAGCAGCTTCCACAGGGGAGGTTACGAGCAGTACTTC. It specifies CASSFHRGGYEQYF.

This chain uses TRBV7-9 with TRBJ2-5; the match to TRBD1 covers 10 bases. The ends lost 1 base at V and 4 bases at J; junction bases unmatched: 3. Germline CDR1 reads SEHNR; CDR2 reads FQNEAQ (reference sequence). The CDR3 consists of 15 residues. The CDR3 is CASSLGQGAGETQYF. The CDR3 DNA is TGTGCCAGCAGCTTAGGACAGGGGGCGGGAGAGACCCAGTACTTC.

In DNA, the CDR3 is TGTGCCAGCAGTTCACAGGGAGGCGAGCAGTACTTC. It translates to CASSSQGGEQYF. This chain uses TRBV6-6 with TRBJ2-7, with D tentatively TRBD1 or TRBD2 (6 bases each). CDR1 MNHNY and CDR2 SVGAGI come from the germline V gene (reference sequence). This CDR3 has 12 residues. Trimming stripped 4 bases from V and 6 bases from J, with 10 bases between.

This clone was seen repeatedly, ten times or more. The chain recombines TRBV6-1 with TRBJ2-2; no firm D call. In germline, CDR1 is MNHNS, CDR2 SASEGT. This CDR3 region has 15 residues. V was cut by 2 bases and J by 1 base, with 8 bases left in between. CDR3 amino acids: CASSERPGNTGELFF. The DNA of the CDR3 is TGTGCCAGCAGTGAAAGGCCAGGGAACACCGGGGAGCTGTTTTTT.

This clone was seen only a few times. The chain recombines TRBV27 with TRBJ2-7, with D unresolved. The CDR3 contains 12 residues. Germline V gene lookup returns CDR1 MNHEY and CDR2 SMNVEV (reference sequence). V lost 6 bases and J 0 bases, leaving 6 bases between the germline ends. The CDR3 DNA follows: TGTGCCAGCAGGGGCAGCTCCTACGAGCAGTACTTC. Its translation is CASRGSSYEQYF.

The chain employs TRBV19 and TRBJ2-3; 8 positions match TRBD2. V shed 3 bases, J shed 0 bases, and the junction held 5 bases outside the gene matches. The CDR3 runs to 16 residues. In germline, CDR1 is LNHDA, CDR2 SQIVND (reference sequence). CDR3 residues: CASSISSGSSTDTQYF. The DNA for the CDR3 is TGTGCCAGTAGTATCTCTAGCGGGTCTAGCACAGATACGCAGTATTTT.